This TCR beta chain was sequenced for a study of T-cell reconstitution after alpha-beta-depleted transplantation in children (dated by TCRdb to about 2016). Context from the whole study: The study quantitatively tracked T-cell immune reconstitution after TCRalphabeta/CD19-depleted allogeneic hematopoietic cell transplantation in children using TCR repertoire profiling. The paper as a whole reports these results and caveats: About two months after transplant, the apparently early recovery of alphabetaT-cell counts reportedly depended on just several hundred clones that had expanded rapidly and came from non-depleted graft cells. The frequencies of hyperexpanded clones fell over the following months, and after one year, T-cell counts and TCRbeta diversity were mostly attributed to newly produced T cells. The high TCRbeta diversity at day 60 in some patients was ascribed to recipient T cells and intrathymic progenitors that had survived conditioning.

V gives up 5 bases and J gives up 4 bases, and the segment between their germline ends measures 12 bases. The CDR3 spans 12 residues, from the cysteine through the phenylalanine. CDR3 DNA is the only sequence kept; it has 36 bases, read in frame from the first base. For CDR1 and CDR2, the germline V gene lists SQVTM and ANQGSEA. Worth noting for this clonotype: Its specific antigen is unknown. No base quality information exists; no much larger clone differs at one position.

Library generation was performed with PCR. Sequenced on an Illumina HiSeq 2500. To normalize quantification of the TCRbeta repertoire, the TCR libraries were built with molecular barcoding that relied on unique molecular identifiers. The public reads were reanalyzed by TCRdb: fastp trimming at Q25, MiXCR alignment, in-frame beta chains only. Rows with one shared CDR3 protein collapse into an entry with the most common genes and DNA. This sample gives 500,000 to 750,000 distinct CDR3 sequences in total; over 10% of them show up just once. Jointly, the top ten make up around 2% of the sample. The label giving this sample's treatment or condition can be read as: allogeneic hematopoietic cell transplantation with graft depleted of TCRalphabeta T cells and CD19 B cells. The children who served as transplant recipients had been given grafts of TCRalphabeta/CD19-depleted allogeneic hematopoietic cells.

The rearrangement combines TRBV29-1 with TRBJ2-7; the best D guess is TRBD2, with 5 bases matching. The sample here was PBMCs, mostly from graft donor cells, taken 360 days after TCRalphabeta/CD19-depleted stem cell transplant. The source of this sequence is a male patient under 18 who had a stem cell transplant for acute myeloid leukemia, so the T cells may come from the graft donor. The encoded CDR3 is CSVHLAGYEQYF. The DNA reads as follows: TGCAGCGTTCATCTAGCTGGGTACGAGCAGTACTTC.